This T cell receptor (beta chain) appears in the sequencing data of a study of CD8 T cells in ankylosing spondylitis. The study, taken as a whole, reports: Disease-associated clones were reportedly significantly overrepresented in matched ankylosing spondylitis synovial fluid.

The CDR3 extends over 13 amino acids. Germline assignment: CDR1 SQVTM and CDR2 ANQGSEA. V lost 5 bases, J lost 5 bases, and 5 bases stayed unmatched. This clonotype has just a few counts. The target antigen is unknown. For TCR beta, libraries came from quantitative 5'-RACE with molecular barcodes. TCRdb re-called the 5' RACE reads with MiXCR, one entry per CDR3 protein. The sample holds around 30,000 distinct CDR3 sequences, approximately 14% seen once. This receptor was identified in a male donor with ankylosing spondylitis or in good health (not recorded which). The chain is built from TRBV29-1 and TRBJ2-2, with 7 bases lining up with TRBD1. The material sequenced was blood. CDR3 nucleotides: TGCAGCGTTCTGACAGGGTTGACCGGGGAGCTGTTTTTT. This codes for CSVLTGLTGELFF.